This T cell receptor beta chain was captured in a study of graft-versus-host responses after intestinal transplantation. About the research overall: Tacrolimus and steroids were given for 3 to 4 years to all recipients after anti-thymocyte globulin induction.

In regard to this clone: Its antigen remains unidentified.

The table came from immunoSEQ multiplex PCR; TCRdb's copy has only in-frame clones and leaves some out. Of roughly 30,000 clones listed, about 80% are singletons. General observations from the study: Declines in HvG clones occurring early post-transplant were associated with peak circulating GvH clone levels.

Germline loops: CDR1 MDHEN, CDR2 SYDVKM. This CDR3 has 15 residues. Trimming cost V 6 bases and J 4 bases, with 15 bases left between them. The chain combines TRBV28 with TRBJ1-4; D is perhaps TRBD1 (6 bases). Here the sequenced sample was unstimulated CD8+ T cells sorted from spleen or lymph node cells, taken before intestinal transplant. This sequence was found in a human donor who received an intestinal transplant. The DNA of the CDR3 is TGTGCCAGCAGCAATGGACAGATCTATAATGAAAAACTGTTTTTT. Translated, it gives CASSNGQIYNEKLFF. The full variable domain, in which reference TRBV28 and TRBJ1-4 provide the parts outside the CDR3, is DVKVTQSSRYLVKRTGEKVFLECVQDMDHENMFWYRQDPGLGLRLIYFSYDVKMKEKGDIPEGYSVSREKKERFSLILESASTNQTSMYLCASSNGQIYNEKLFFGSGTQLSVL.